Sequencing of this TCR beta chain was carried out in a study of blood T cell repertoires in COVID-19. Researchers sorted participants into cohorts using their self-reported clinical history. Clones were sequenced by immunoSEQ multiplex PCR, and TCRdb holds only the in-frame ones, with some missing. This sample yields approximately 130,000 clones, of which approximately 86% are seen a single time; about 2.3% belongs to the top ten. The V segment lost 2 bases and the J segment 0 bases; nucleotides outside the gene matches: 7. Germline lookup yields CDR1 SGHRS and CDR2 YFSETQ. The CDR3 consists of 18 residues.

The receptor was derived from a woman aged 45-59 years who had recovered from COVID-19. The V and J genes are TRBV5-1 and TRBJ2-1, with 11 bases lining up with TRBD2. The sequencing input was PBMCs or T cells enriched from blood (not recorded which). The CDR3 protein is CASSFTSGGPSSYNEQFF. The DNA for the CDR3 is TGCGCCAGCAGCTTTACTAGCGGGGGACCCAGCTCCTACAATGAGCAGTTCTTC.